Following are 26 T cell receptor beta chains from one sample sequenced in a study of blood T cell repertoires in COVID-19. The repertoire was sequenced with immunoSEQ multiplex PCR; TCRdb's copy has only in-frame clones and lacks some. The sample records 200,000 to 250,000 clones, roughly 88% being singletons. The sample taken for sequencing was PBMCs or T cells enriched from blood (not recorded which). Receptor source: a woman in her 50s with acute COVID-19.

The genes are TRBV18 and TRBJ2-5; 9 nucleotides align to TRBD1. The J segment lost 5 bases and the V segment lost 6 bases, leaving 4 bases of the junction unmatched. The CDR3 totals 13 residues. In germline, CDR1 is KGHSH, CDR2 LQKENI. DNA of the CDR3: TGTGCCAGCTCCTGGACAGGGGAGGAGACCCAGTACTTC. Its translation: CASSWTGEETQYF.

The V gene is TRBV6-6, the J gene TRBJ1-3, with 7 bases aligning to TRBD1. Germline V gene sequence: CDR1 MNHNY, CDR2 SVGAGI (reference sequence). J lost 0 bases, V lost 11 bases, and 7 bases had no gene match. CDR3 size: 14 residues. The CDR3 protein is CASHGTASGNTIYF. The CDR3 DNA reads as TGTGCCTCTCACGGGACAGCCTCTGGAAACACCATATATTTT.

CDR3 loop: CASRATGTGSSEQYF. CDR3 in DNA: TGTGCCAGCAGAGCTACCGGGACAGGAAGCTCCGAGCAGTACTTC. The chain joins TRBV27 to TRBJ2-7, with 8 bases that match TRBD1. The V and J ends lost 6 bases and 6 bases, in that order; junction bases with no gene match: 13. The CDR3 runs 15 residues. Looked up from germline, CDR1 is MNHEY and CDR2 is SMNVEV (reference sequence).

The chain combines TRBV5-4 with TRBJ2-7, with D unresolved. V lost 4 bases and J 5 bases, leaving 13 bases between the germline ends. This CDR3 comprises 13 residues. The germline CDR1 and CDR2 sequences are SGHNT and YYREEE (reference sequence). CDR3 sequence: CASSPNPGHEQYF. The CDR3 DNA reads TGTGCCAGCAGCCCTAACCCGGGTCACGAGCAGTACTTC. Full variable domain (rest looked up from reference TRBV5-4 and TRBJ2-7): ETGVTQSPTHLIKTRGQQVTLRCSSQSGHNTVSWYQQALGQGPQFIFQYYREEENGRGNFPPRFSGLQFPNYSSELNVNALELDDSALYLCASSPNPGHEQYFGPGTRLTVT.

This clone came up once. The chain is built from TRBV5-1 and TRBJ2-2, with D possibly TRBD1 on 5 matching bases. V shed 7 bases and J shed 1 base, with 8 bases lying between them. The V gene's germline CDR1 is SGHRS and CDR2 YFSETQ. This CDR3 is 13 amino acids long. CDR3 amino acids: CASAQGNTGELFF. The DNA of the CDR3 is TGCGCCAGCGCGCAGGGGAACACCGGGGAGCTGTTTTTT.

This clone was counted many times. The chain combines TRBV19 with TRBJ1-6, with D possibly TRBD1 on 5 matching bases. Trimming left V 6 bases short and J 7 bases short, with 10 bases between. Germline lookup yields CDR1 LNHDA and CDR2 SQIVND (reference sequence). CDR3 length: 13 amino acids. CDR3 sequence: CASRQVDNSPLHF. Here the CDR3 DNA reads TGTGCCAGTAGACAGGTTGACAATTCACCCCTCCACTTT. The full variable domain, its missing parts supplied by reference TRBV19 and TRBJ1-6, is DGGITQSPKYLFRKEGQNVTLSCEQNLNHDAMYWYRQDPGQGLRLIYYSQIVNDFQKGDIAEGYSVSREKKESFPLTVTSAQKNPTAFYLCASRQVDNSPLHFGNGTRLTVT.

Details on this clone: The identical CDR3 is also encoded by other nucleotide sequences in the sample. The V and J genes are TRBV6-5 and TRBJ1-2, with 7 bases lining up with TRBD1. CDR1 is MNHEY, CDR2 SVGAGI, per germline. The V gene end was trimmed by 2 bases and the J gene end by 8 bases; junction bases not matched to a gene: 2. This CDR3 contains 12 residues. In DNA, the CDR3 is TGTGCCAGCAGTTACAGGGGGCTAGGCTACACCTTC. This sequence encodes CASSYRGLGYTF.

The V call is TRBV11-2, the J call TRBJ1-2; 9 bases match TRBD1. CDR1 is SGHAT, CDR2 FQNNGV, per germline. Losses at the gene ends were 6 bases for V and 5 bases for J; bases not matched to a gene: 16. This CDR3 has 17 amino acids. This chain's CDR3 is CASRRGQGFLGRYGYTF. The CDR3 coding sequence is TGTGCCAGCAGGCGGGGACAGGGTTTTTTAGGAAGATATGGCTACACCTTC. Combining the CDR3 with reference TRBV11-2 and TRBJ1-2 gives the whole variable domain EAGVAQSPRYKIIEKRQSVAFWCNPISGHATLYWYQQILGQGPKLLIQFQNNGVVDDSQLPKDRFSAERLKGVDSTLKIQPAKLEDSAVYLCASRRGQGFLGRYGYTFGSGTRLTVV.

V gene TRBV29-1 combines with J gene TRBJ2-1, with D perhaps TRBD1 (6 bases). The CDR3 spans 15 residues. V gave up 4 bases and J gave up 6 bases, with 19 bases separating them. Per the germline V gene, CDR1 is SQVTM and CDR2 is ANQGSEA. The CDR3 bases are TGCAGCGTTGCTATAGGTACAGGGTGGATCAATGAGCAGTTCTTC. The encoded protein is CSVAIGTGWINEQFF.

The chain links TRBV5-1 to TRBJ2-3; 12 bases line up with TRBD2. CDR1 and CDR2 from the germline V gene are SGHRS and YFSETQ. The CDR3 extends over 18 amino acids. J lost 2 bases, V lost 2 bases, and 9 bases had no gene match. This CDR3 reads CASSFRLAGALVTDTQYF. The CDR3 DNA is TGCGCCAGCAGCTTCAGACTAGCGGGAGCTTTGGTCACAGATACGCAGTATTTT.

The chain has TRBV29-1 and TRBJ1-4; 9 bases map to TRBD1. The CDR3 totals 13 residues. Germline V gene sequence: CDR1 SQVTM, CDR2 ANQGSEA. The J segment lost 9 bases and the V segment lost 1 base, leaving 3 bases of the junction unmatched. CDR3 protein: CSVEGTGDQKLFF. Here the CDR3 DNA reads TGCAGCGTTGAAGGGACAGGGGATCAAAAACTGTTTTTT. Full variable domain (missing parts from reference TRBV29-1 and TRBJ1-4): SAVISQKPSRDICQRGTSLTIQCQVDSQVTMMFWYRQQPGQSLTLIATANQGSEATYESGFVIDKFPISRPNLTFSTLTVSNMSPEDSSIYLCSVEGTGDQKLFFGSGTQLSVL.

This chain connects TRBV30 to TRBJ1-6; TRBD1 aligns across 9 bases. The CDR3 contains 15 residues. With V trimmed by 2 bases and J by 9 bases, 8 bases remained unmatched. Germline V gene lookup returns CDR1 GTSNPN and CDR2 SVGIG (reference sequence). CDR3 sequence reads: CAWSLGTGPVSPLHF. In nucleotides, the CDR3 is TGTGCCTGGAGTCTAGGGACAGGGCCGGTTTCACCCCTCCACTTT.

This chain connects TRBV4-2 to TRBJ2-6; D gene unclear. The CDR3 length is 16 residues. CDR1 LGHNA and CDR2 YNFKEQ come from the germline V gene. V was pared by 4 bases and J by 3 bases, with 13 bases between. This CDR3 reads CASSPRSVFGANVLTF. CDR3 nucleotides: TGTGCCAGCAGCCCAAGATCGGTCTTTGGGGCCAACGTCCTGACTTTC.

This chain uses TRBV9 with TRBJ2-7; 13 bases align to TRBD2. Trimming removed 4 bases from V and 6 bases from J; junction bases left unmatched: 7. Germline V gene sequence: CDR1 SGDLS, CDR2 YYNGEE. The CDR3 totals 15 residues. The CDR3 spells CASSKGTSGVFEQYF. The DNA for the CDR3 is TGTGCCAGCAGCAAAGGGACTAGCGGGGTTTTCGAGCAGTACTTC.

The CDR3 sequence: CASSLGAGEYEKLFF. CDR3 sequence (DNA): TGTGCCAGCAGCTTAGGTGCAGGGGAATATGAAAAACTGTTTTTT. The rearrangement joins TRBV7-2 to TRBJ1-4; maybe TRBD1 (6 bases). The ends were cut back, 1 base at V and 6 bases at J, with 12 bases in the middle. CDR1 is SGHTA, CDR2 FQGNSA, per germline. The CDR3 has 15 residues.

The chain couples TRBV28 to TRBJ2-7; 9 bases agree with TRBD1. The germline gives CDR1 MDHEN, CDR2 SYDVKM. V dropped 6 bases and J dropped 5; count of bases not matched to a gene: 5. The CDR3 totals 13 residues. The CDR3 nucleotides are TGTGCCAGCAGGGGACAGGGATTTGACGAGCAGTACTTC. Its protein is CASRGQGFDEQYF. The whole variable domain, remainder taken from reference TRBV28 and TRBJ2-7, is DVKVTQSSRYLVKRTGEKVFLECVQDMDHENMFWYRQDPGLGLRLIYFSYDVKMKEKGDIPEGYSVSREKKERFSLILESASTNQTSMYLCASRGQGFDEQYFGPGTRLTVT.

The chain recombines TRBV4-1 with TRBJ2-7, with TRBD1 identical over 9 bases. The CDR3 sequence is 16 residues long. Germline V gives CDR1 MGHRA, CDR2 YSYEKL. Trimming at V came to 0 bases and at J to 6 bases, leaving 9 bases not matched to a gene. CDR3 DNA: TGCGCCAGCAGCCAAGATTTGGGGGACAGGGACCTCGAGCAGTACTTC. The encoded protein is CASSQDLGDRDLEQYF.

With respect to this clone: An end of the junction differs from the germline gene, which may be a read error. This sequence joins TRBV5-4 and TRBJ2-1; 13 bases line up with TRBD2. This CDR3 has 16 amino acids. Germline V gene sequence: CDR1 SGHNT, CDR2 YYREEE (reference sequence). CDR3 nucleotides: TGTGCCAGCAGCCCGGGACTAGCGGGGCTAAAACGAGGGGGCGTCTTC. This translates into CASSPGLAGLKRGGVF.

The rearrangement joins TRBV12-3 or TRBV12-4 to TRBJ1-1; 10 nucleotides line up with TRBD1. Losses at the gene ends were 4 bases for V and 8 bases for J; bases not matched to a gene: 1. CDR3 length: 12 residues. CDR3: CASSSGQGEAFF. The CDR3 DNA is TGTGCCAGCAGTTCGGGACAGGGGGAAGCTTTCTTT.

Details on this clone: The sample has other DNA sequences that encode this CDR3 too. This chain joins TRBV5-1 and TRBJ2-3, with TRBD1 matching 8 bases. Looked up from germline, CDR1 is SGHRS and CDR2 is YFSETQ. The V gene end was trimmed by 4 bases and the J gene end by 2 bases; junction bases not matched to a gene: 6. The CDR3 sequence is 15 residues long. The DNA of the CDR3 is TGCGCCAGCAGCCTGGCAGGGGGCTCCACAGATACGCAGTATTTT. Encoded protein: CASSLAGGSTDTQYF.

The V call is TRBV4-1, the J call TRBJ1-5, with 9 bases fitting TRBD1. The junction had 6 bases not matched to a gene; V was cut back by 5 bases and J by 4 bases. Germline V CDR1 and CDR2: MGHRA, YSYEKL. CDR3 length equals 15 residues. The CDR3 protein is CASSSRDRANQPQHF. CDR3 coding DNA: TGCGCCAGCAGCAGCCGGGACAGGGCTAATCAGCCCCAGCATTTT.

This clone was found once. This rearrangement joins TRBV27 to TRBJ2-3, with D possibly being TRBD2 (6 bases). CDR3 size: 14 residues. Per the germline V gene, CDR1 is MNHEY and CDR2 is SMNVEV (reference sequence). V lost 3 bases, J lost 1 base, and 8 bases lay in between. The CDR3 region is CASSFAGRTDTQYF. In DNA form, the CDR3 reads TGTGCCAGCAGTTTCGCGGGGCGCACAGATACGCAGTATTTT.

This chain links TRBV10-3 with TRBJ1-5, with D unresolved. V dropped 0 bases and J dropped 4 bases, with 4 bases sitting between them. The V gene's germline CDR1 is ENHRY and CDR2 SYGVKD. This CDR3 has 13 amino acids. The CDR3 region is CAISESINQPQHF. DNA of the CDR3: TGTGCCATCAGTGAGTCTATTAATCAGCCCCAGCATTTT.

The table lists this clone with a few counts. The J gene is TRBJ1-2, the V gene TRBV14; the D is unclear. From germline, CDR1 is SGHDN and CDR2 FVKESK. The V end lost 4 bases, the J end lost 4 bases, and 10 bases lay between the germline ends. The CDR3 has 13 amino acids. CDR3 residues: CASSPGVGYGYTF. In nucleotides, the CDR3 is TGTGCCAGCAGCCCCGGGGTTGGCTATGGCTACACCTTC.

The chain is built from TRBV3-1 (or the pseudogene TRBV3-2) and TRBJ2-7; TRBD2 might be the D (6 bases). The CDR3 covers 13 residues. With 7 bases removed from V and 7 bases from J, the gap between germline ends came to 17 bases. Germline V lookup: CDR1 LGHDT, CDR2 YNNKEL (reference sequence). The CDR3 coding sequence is TGTGCCAGCAAGGAGGGAGGCCTCGGAGAGCAGTACTTC. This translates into CASKEGGLGEQYF.

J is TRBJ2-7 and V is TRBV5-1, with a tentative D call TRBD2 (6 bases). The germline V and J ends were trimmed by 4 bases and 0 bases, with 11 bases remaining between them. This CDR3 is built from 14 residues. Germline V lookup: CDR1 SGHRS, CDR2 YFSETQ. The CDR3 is CASSRIAASYEQYF. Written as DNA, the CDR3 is TGCGCCAGCAGCCGCATAGCGGCCTCCTACGAGCAGTACTTC.